This TCR beta chain is from a study of blood T cell repertoires in COVID-19 (TCRdb year 2020). Regarding the research as a whole: Samples covering the acute and convalescent phases of COVID-19 were provided by collaborators in the United States, Italy and Spain. The material from the prospective study consisted of cDNA or gDNA derived from T cells, B-cell-depleted T cells, or PBMCs. The dataset comprised deeply sampled blood TCRbeta repertoires from subjects exposed to, actively infected with, or recovered from COVID-19. The repertoires were released in a freely available public database meant as a resource for research on the immune response to SARS-CoV-2. The samples were drawn from two sources: the first 160 participants of the ongoing ImmuneRACE study, and 1,254 subjects contributed by 6 global collaborators. A de-identified subject ID, COVID-19 status, age in years and sex were almost always included in the sample metadata. HLA class I and class II types, where available, came from metadata supplied by the sample provider rather than from assay-based typing.

TCRbeta CDR3 regions were amplified from genomic DNA using the immunoSEQ Assay, a bias-controlled multiplex PCR. The study's processing was this. The number of nucleated cells in each sample was estimated from the amplification of reference gene primers within the assay. To quantify the absolute abundance of each unique TCRbeta CDR3 rearrangement, sequence reads were collapsed and filtered. For each sample, productive Simpson clonality was calculated as the square root of Simpson's diversity index across productive rearrangements. The clones in this table, taken by TCRdb from immuneACCESS, are in-frame only. Not every clone is retained; where verified, under half of the shortfall comes from an unresolved V gene, and the cause of the rest is unknown. Clone size and the V and J calls come from that table; the DNA yielded D and trimming. The sample table contains roughly 100,000 clones; only one count was recorded for 84% of them. Of the sample, around 14% is held by the ten largest clones.

Points the paper makes about the study in general: Clinical and demographic metadata were provided uncurated, with the amount varying by source and participant.

Whole blood was collected in K2EDTA tubes by collaborating institutions according to the institutions' own protocols. For TCRbeta analysis, collaborators shipped samples in one of three forms: frozen whole blood, isolated PBMCs, or DNA extracted from either of those sample types. With regard to this clone: Which antigen it targets is not known. There are no base qualities to consult, and no much larger clone falls within one base.

What was sequenced was peripheral blood. This clonotype was sampled from a woman aged 60-70 years with acute or convalescent COVID-19.

The CDR3 corresponds to CSIQWTSGGPGDTQYF. The DNA sequence is TGCAGCATCCAGTGGACTAGCGGGGGGCCGGGGGATACGCAGTATTTT. The rearrangement joined TRBV29-1 to TRBJ2-3, and TRBD2 aligns with 14 junction nucleotides. Trimmed from V: 8 bases; trimmed from J: 6 bases; junction bases lacking a gene match: 13. The germline V gene yields SQVTM for CDR1 and ANQGSEA for CDR2. The CDR3 has 16 amino acids, counting the end cysteine and phenylalanine. The only DNA kept is the CDR3, 48 bases in frame from the first base.